These 9 T cell receptor beta chains were all obtained from the same sample, sequenced in a study of shared clonotypes between healthy human individuals. TCRdb's table, derived via immunoSEQ multiplex PCR, lists solely in-frame clones and lacks some. The sample shows 470,000 or so clones, approximately 82% of them seen only once. The sample taken for sequencing was PBMCs. The source is a woman aged 40 to 49 in good health. Some clones in this sample may be carry-over from other donors' samples.

A remark on this clone: In the same sample, other DNA sequences code for this CDR3. The genes are TRBV5-1 and TRBJ2-3; 7 positions agree with TRBD2. The CDR3 is made up of 16 amino acids. V lost 0 bases and J lost 0; bases outside the gene matches: 4. Germline CDR1 reads SGHRS; CDR2 reads YFSETQ. The CDR3 loop is CASSLGGAGSTDTQYF. The CDR3 DNA sequence: TGCGCCAGCAGCTTGGGGGGAGCGGGAAGCACAGATACGCAGTATTTT. Combining the CDR3 with reference TRBV5-1 and TRBJ2-3 gives the whole variable domain KAGVTQTPRYLIKTRGQQVTLSCSPISGHRSVSWYQQTPGQGLQFLFEYFSETQRNKGNFPGRFSGRQFSNSRSEMNVSTLELGDSALYLCASSLGGAGSTDTQYFGPGTRLTVL.

The chain joins TRBV25-1 to TRBJ1-2; no reliable D call. The CDR3 runs to 14 residues. V lost 1 base and J 5 bases, leaving 11 bases between the germline ends. Looked up from germline, CDR1 is MGHDK and CDR2 is SYGVNS. CDR3 amino acids: CASSELGEGYGYTF. For the CDR3, the DNA is TGTGCCAGCAGTGAATTGGGAGAGGGTTATGGCTACACCTTC.

This clone was counted at least ten times. This sequence joins TRBV4-3 and TRBJ2-2; tentatively, D is TRBD1 or TRBD2 (5 bases each). There are 15 residues in the CDR3. The V gene's germline CDR1 is LGHNA and CDR2 YSLEER. Between the trimmed V and J ends, which lost 2 bases and 3 bases, there was a span of 10 bases. CDR3 sequence (DNA): TGCGCCAGCAGCCAAAGCCGGGGCCACACCGGGGAGCTGTTTTTT. It codes for CASSQSRGHTGELFF.

The sample holds one count of this clone. This chain connects TRBV13 to TRBJ2-1; 7 bases line up with TRBD1. Germline lookup yields CDR1 PRHDT and CDR2 FYEKMQ (reference sequence). The V segment lost 1 base and the J segment 4 bases; nucleotides outside the gene matches: 16. The CDR3 is made up of 19 amino acids. Written as DNA, the CDR3 is TGTGCCAGCAGCTTAGCGGGACAGCCCATTCAGGTCGGGTACAATGAGCAGTTCTTC. It yields the protein CASSLAGQPIQVGYNEQFF.

This clone was observed a few times. This chain connects TRBV9 to TRBJ2-3; 11 bases fit TRBD2. This CDR3 is 16 amino acids long. Per the germline V gene, CDR1 is SGDLS and CDR2 is YYNGEE. V trimming: 4 bases; J trimming: 3 bases; junction bases outside the gene matches: 7. Written as DNA, the CDR3 is TGTGCCAGCAGCCCCATGCTAGCGGGAGGTACAGATACGCAGTATTTT. This codes for CASSPMLAGGTDTQYF.

The chain has TRBV7-9 and TRBJ1-2; D remains ambiguous. V lost 5 bases, J lost 4 bases, and 11 bases lay in between. The CDR3 is 13 amino acids. The germline gives CDR1 SEHNR, CDR2 FQNEAQ (reference sequence). CDR3 region: CASSPVGSYGYTF. The CDR3 DNA is TGTGCCAGCAGCCCAGTGGGGTCCTATGGCTACACCTTC.

The chain carries TRBV2 and TRBJ2-1; D gene ambiguous. The V and J ends lost 7 bases and 3 bases respectively, with 7 bases between them. Germline CDR1 and CDR2: SNHLY and FYNNEI. CDR3 length: 12 amino acids. The CDR3 bases are TGTGCCAGCATGCCCCTCTACAATGAGCAGTTCTTC. This sequence encodes CASMPLYNEQFF.

The chain uses TRBV15 and TRBJ2-1; 10 bases map to TRBD1. The junction had 10 bases not matched to a gene; V was cut back by 0 bases and J by 5 bases. Germline values: CDR1 LNHNV, CDR2 YYDKDF (reference sequence). The CDR3 extends over 18 amino acids. CDR3 coding DNA: TGTGCCACCAGCAGAGAGCGAGGGGACAGGGGAGGACACAATGAGCAGTTCTTC. Translated, it gives CATSRERGDRGGHNEQFF.

This chain uses TRBV10-1 with TRBJ2-3, with a tentative D call TRBD2 (5 bases). Germline values: CDR1 WNHNN, CDR2 SYGVQD (reference sequence). V dropped 2 bases and J dropped 4 bases, with 22 bases sitting between them. The CDR3 runs to 18 residues. The CDR3 DNA reads as TGCGCCAGCAGTGAGACGGGATATCAAACCGAGAAGGCAGATACGCAGTATTTT. It yields the protein CASSETGYQTEKADTQYF.